This TCR beta chain is drawn from a study of blood T cell repertoires in COVID-19. Profiling relied on immunoSEQ multiplex PCR, and the TCRdb table lists in-frame clones only, not all of them. Among more than 200,000 clones, 70% to 90% were seen once, and the ten largest hold 10% to 14%. Participant reports of clinical history set cohort assignment. This CDR3 has 15 amino acids. In germline, CDR1 is SGHTA, CDR2 FQGNSA. V trimming: 3 bases; J trimming: 3 bases; junction bases outside the gene matches: 5. The specimen was PBMCs or T cells enriched from blood (not recorded which). The chain joins TRBV7-2 to TRBJ2-7, with TRBD1 matching over 10 bases. The source of this sequence is a man aged 25 to 40 who had recovered from COVID-19. This chain's CDR3 is CASSLGQGSFYEQYF. The DNA of the CDR3 is TGTGCCAGCAGCTTGGGACAGGGGAGCTTCTACGAGCAGTACTTC.